This entry lists 17 T cell receptor beta chains sequenced from one sample in a study of CD8 T cells in ankylosing spondylitis. Using its own MiXCR run on the 5' RACE reads, TCRdb lists one record per CDR3 protein. In the table there are 190,000 or so distinct CDR3 sequences, roughly 13% of which are singletons. The sequenced sample consisted of blood, either unsorted or a sorted T cell fraction (not recorded which). The receptors were gathered from a male donor with ankylosing spondylitis or in good health (not recorded which).

This clonotype was picked up a small number of times. The chain joins TRBV5-5 to TRBJ2-7; D remains ambiguous. This CDR3 has 11 amino acids. The germline V gene has CDR1 SGHKS and CDR2 YYEKEE (reference sequence). V was shortened by 4 bases and J by 5 bases, with 7 bases between the two germline ends. The CDR3 reads CASSVGHEQYF. The CDR3 coding sequence is TGTGCCAGCAGCGTTGGGCACGAGCAGTACTTC.

V usage is TRBV6-4 and J usage is TRBJ2-7, with D tentatively TRBD2 (5 bases). Trimming cost V 5 bases and J 5 bases, with 13 bases left between them. The CDR3 sequence is 13 residues long. Germline values: CDR1 MRHNA, CDR2 SNTAGT. The CDR3 bases are TGTGCCAGCAGTCCCGACGGGGTGGACGAGCAGTACTTC. It yields the protein CASSPDGVDEQYF.

This clonotype was counted many times. This chain connects TRBV12-3 or TRBV12-4 to TRBJ2-1; D unresolved. This CDR3 comprises 17 residues. Between the trimmed V and J ends, which lost 3 bases and 0 bases, there was a span of 15 bases. CDR3 coding DNA: TGTGCCAGCAGTTTTGGCCCGGCTTCGAGCTCCTACAATGAGCAGTTCTTC. Residues: CASSFGPASSSYNEQFF.

This chain links TRBV25-1 with TRBJ2-7, with D unresolved. Trimming left V 5 bases short and J 3 bases short, with 8 bases between. The CDR3 consists of 12 residues. Germline lookup yields CDR1 MGHDK and CDR2 SYGVNS. CDR3 bases: TGTGCCAGCAGTAGACTTAGCTACGAGCAGTACTTC. Its translation: CASSRLSYEQYF.

This clonotype appeared a few times. V usage is TRBV5-8 and J usage is TRBJ2-7; D is uncertain. With 4 bases removed from V and 0 bases from J, the gap between germline ends came to 14 bases. The CDR3 sequence is 15 residues long. Germline lookup yields CDR1 SGHTS and CDR2 YDEGEE. For the CDR3, the DNA is TGTGCCAGCAGCCTTCGGCGGATGACCTCCTACGAGCAGTACTTC. Protein product: CASSLRRMTSYEQYF.

This clonotype came up a few times. The chain recombines TRBV6-5 with TRBJ2-7, with D maybe TRBD1 (5 bases). V shed 2 bases and J shed 3 bases, with 17 bases lying between them. The CDR3 spans 16 residues. Per the germline V gene, CDR1 is MNHEY and CDR2 is SVGAGI. The DNA of the CDR3 is TGTGCCAGCAGTTACGAAGGGGCAGGGAACCTCTACGAGCAGTACTTC. Translating it yields CASSYEGAGNLYEQYF.

The V gene is TRBV24-1, the J gene TRBJ2-7; D not resolved. Deletions cut 3 bases from V and 4 bases from J, with 3 bases between. Per the germline V gene, CDR1 is KGHDR and CDR2 is SFDVKD. The CDR3 is 11 amino acids. The CDR3 spells CATSDGYEQYF. The CDR3 DNA is TGTGCCACCAGTGATGGTTACGAGCAGTACTTC.

This clonotype occurred a few times. V gene TRBV5-1 combines with J gene TRBJ2-1, with D unclear. Germline V lookup: CDR1 SGHRS, CDR2 YFSETQ. V was clipped by 0 bases and J by 0 bases, with 16 bases between them. The CDR3 has 18 amino acids. DNA for the CDR3: TGCGCCAGCAGCTTGGACATGGTTGCGTCTTACTCCTACAATGAGCAGTTCTTC. This sequence encodes CASSLDMVASYSYNEQFF.

This clonotype has only a few counts. This sequence joins TRBV30 and TRBJ2-1; D gene ambiguous. V lost 4 bases and J 3 bases, leaving 13 bases between the germline ends. In germline, CDR1 is GTSNPN, CDR2 SVGIG (reference sequence). There are 14 residues in the CDR3. The CDR3 DNA sequence: TGTGCCTGGATACCGGCCGCTGGCTACAATGAGCAGTTCTTC. This translates into CAWIPAAGYNEQFF.

The sample holds a few counts of this clonotype. The CDR3 loop is CAVSNGGTGELFF. The CDR3 bases are TGTGCCGTTTCCAACGGTGGCACCGGGGAGCTGTTTTTT. The genes are TRBV6-1 and TRBJ2-2, with D unclear. CDR3 length: 13 residues. From germline, CDR1 is MNHNS and CDR2 SASEGT. Trimming shortened V by 11 bases and J by 4 bases, and 14 bases separated the two germline ends.

The chain links TRBV4-1 to TRBJ1-1, with D perhaps TRBD1 (6 bases). This CDR3 region has 15 residues. Germline values: CDR1 MGHRA, CDR2 YSYEKL. Deletions cut 3 bases from V and 6 bases from J, with 17 bases between. CDR3 nucleotide sequence: TGCGCCAGCAGCCAGGTACAGGGACCAATTTCTGAAGCTTTCTTT. Translating gives CASSQVQGPISEAFF.

The V call is TRBV20-1, the J call TRBJ2-1; no firm D call. The CDR3 spans 14 residues. V lost 1 base to trimming and J lost 0 bases, with 7 bases between them. Germline CDR1 is DFQATT and CDR2 is SNEGSKA (reference sequence). CDR3 in amino acids: CSARVLSSYNEQFF. The CDR3 coding sequence is TGCAGTGCTAGAGTTCTAAGCTCCTACAATGAGCAGTTCTTC.

The rearrangement joins TRBV5-6 to TRBJ1-1; D ambiguous. Germline V CDR1 and CDR2: SGHDT, YYEEEE. The CDR3 has 13 amino acids. Between the trimmed V and J ends, which lost 3 bases and 4 bases, there was a span of 10 bases. The CDR3 protein is CASSSGVGTEAFF. CDR3 nucleotide sequence: TGTGCCAGCAGCTCCGGGGTCGGCACTGAAGCTTTCTTT.

This clonotype was counted between two and nine times. V usage is TRBV6-1 and J usage is TRBJ2-1, with D unclear. Between the trimmed V and J ends, which lost 9 bases and 0 bases, there was a span of 12 bases. Germline V gives CDR1 MNHNS, CDR2 SASEGT. This CDR3 comprises 14 residues. The chain's CDR3 is CASQSLSSYNEQFF. CDR3 nucleotide sequence: TGTGCCAGTCAGAGCCTGAGCTCCTACAATGAGCAGTTCTTC.

This clonotype was observed a handful of times. This chain uses TRBV25-1 with TRBJ2-5, with a weak D call TRBD1 (5 bases). The V and J ends lost 7 bases and 5 bases respectively, with 14 bases between them. CDR3 size: 13 residues. Germline assignment: CDR1 MGHDK and CDR2 SYGVNS. The CDR3 sequence is CASTRTGRETQYF. The CDR3 DNA sequence: TGTGCCAGCACTAGAACAGGAAGGGAGACCCAGTACTTC.

This clonotype has more than one count but fewer than ten. This sequence joins TRBV30 and TRBJ2-1, with 10 positions matching TRBD1. This CDR3 has 14 residues. Germline V lookup: CDR1 GTSNPN, CDR2 SVGIG (reference sequence). V trimming: 3 bases; J trimming: 5 bases; junction bases outside the gene matches: 4. CDR3 sequence (DNA): TGTGCCTGGAGCCCGGGACAGGGGAACAATGAGCAGTTCTTC. It specifies CAWSPGQGNNEQFF.

This clonotype turned up a few times. V usage is TRBV7-8 and J usage is TRBJ2-7, with D unresolved. Germline lookup yields CDR1 SGHVS and CDR2 FQNEAQ. V was trimmed by 5 bases and J by 2 bases, leaving 13 bases between them. CDR3 length: 14 amino acids. CDR3 coding DNA: TGTGCCAGCAGCCCCTGGACGGGTCCCTACGAGCAGTACTTC. Amino acids: CASSPWTGPYEQYF. Supplemented by reference TRBV7-8 and TRBJ2-7, the full variable domain reads GAGVSQSPRYKVAKRGQDVALRCDPISGHVSLFWYQQALGQGPEFLTYFQNEAQLDKSGLPSDRFFAERPEGSVSTLKIQRTQQEDSAVYLCASSPWTGPYEQYFGPGTRLTVT.